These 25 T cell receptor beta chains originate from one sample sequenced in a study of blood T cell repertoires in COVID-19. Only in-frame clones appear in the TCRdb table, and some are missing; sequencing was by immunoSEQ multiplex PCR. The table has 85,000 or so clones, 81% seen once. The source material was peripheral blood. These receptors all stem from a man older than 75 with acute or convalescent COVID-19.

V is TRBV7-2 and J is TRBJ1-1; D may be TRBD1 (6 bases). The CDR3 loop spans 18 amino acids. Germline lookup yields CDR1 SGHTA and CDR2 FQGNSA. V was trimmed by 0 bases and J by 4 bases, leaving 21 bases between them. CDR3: CASSLATDRGALSTEAFF. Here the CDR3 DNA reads TGTGCCAGCAGCTTAGCAACGGATCGGGGGGCGCTGAGCACTGAAGCTTTCTTT.

The CDR3 loop is CASSRQGLGENTEAFF. DNA for the CDR3: TGTGCCAGCAGCAGACAGGGATTGGGCGAGAACACTGAAGCTTTCTTT. J is TRBJ1-1 and V is TRBV28, with 7 bases aligning to TRBD1. The CDR3 consists of 16 residues. Germline V CDR1 and CDR2: MDHEN, SYDVKM. The ends lost 6 bases at V and 1 base at J; junction bases unmatched: 11. The whole variable domain, remainder taken from reference TRBV28 and TRBJ1-1, is DVKVTQSSRYLVKRTGEKVFLECVQDMDHENMFWYRQDPGLGLRLIYFSYDVKMKEKGDIPEGYSVSREKKERFSLILESASTNQTSMYLCASSRQGLGENTEAFFGQGTRLTVV.

For the CDR3, the DNA is TGCAGCGTTGAAAGGCTAGCGGGAGGCACAGATACGCAGTATTTT. Translating it yields CSVERLAGGTDTQYF. The chain carries TRBV29-1 and TRBJ2-3, with 10 bases that match TRBD2. This CDR3 contains 15 residues. V gave up 2 bases and J gave up 1 base; unmatched junction bases: 3. Germline lookup yields CDR1 SQVTM and CDR2 ANQGSEA.

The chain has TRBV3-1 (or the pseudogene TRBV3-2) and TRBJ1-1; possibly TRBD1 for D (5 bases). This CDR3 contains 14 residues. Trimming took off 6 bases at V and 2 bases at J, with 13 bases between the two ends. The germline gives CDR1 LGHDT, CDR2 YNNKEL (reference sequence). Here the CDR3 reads CASRLQETNTEAFF. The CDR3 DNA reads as TGTGCCAGCAGATTACAGGAGACTAACACTGAAGCTTTCTTT.

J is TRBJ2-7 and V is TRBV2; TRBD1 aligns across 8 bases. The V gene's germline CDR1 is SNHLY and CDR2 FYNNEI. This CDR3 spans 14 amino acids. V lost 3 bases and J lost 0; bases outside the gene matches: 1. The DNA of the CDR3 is TGTGCCAGCAGTGATACAGGGGGCTCCTACGAGCAGTACTTC. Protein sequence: CASSDTGGSYEQYF.

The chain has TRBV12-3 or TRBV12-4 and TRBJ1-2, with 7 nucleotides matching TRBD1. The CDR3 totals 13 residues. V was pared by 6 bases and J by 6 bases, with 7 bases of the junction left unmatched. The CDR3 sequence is CASSRQGLNGYTF. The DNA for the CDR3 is TGTGCCAGCAGCCGACAGGGTCTGAATGGCTACACCTTC.

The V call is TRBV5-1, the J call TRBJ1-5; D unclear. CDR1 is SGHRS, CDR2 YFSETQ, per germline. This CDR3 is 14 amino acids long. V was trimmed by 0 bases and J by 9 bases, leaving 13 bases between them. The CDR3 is CASSLDPGERPQHF. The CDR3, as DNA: TGCGCCAGCAGCTTGGATCCGGGAGAAAGGCCCCAGCATTTT.

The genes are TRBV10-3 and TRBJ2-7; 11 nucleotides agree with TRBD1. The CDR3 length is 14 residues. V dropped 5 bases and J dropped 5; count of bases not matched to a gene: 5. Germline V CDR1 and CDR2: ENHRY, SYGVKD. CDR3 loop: CAISWTGGVDEQYF. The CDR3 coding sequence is TGTGCCATCAGTTGGACAGGGGGCGTCGACGAGCAGTACTTC.

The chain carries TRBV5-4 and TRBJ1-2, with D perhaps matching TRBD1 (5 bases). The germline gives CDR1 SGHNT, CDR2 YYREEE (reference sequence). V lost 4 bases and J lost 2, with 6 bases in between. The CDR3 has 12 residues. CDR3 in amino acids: CASSPGNYGYTF. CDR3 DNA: TGTGCCAGCAGCCCAGGGAACTATGGCTACACCTTC. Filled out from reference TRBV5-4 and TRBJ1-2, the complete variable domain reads ETGVTQSPTHLIKTRGQQVTLRCSSQSGHNTVSWYQQALGQGPQFIFQYYREEENGRGNFPPRFSGLQFPNYSSELNVNALELDDSALYLCASSPGNYGYTFGSGTRLTVV.

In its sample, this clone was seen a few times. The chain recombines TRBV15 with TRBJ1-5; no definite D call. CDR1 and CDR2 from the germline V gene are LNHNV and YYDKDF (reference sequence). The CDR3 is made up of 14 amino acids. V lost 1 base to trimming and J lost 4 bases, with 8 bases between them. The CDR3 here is CATSRVAQNQPQHF. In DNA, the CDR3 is TGTGCCACCAGCAGAGTGGCACAGAATCAGCCCCAGCATTTT.

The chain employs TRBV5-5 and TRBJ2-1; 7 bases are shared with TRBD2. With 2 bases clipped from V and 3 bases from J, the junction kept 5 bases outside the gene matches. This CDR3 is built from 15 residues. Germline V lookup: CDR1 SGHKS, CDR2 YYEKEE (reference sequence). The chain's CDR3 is CASSFVLAIYNEQFF. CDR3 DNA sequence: TGTGCCAGCAGCTTCGTACTAGCGATCTACAATGAGCAGTTCTTC. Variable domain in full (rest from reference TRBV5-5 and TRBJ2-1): DAGVTQSPTHLIKTRGQQVTLRCSPISGHKSVSWYQQVLGQGPQFIFQYYEKEERGRGNFPDRFSARQFPNYSSELNVNALLLGDSALYLCASSFVLAIYNEQFFGPGTRLTVL.

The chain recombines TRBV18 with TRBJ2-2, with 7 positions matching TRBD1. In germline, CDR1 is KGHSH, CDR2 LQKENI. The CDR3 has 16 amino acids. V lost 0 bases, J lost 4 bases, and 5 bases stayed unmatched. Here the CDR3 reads CASSPPLTGPTGELFF. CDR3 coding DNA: TGTGCCAGCTCACCACCCCTGACAGGGCCCACCGGGGAGCTGTTTTTT.

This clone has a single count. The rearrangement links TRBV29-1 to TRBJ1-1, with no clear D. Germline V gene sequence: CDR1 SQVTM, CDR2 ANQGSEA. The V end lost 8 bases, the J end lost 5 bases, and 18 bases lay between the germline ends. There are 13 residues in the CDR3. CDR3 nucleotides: TGCAGCTTTGCGGGCCCCAGCGGAACTGAAGCTTTCTTT. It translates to CSFAGPSGTEAFF. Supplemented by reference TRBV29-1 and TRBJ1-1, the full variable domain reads SAVISQKPSRDICQRGTSLTIQCQVDSQVTMMFWYRQQPGQSLTLIATANQGSEATYESGFVIDKFPISRPNLTFSTLTVSNMSPEDSSIYLCSFAGPSGTEAFFGQGTRLTVV.

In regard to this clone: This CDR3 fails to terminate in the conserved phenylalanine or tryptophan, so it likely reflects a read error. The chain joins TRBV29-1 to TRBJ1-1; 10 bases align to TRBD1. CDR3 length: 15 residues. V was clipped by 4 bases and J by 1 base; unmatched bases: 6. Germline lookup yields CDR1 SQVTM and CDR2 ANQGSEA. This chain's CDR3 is CSVGAWTGGNTEAFL. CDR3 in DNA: TGCAGCGTTGGAGCGTGGACAGGGGGGAACACTGAAGCTTTCCTT.

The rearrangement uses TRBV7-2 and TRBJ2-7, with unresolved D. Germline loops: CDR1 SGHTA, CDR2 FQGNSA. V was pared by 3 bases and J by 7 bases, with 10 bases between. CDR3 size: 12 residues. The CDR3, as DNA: TGTGCCAGCAGCTTCCTATCATTAGAGCAGTACTTC. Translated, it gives CASSFLSLEQYF.

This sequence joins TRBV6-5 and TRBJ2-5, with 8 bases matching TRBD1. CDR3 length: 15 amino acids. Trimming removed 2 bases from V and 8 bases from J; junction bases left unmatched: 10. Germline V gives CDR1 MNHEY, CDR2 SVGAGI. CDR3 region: CASSYDRGPRETQYF. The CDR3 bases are TGTGCCAGCAGTTACGACAGGGGCCCAAGAGAAACCCAGTACTTC.

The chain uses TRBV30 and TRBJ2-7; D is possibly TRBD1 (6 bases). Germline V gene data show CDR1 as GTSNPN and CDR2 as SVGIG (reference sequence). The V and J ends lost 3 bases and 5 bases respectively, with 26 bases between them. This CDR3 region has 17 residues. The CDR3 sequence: CAWSTPRRQGWIDEQYF. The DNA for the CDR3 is TGTGCCTGGAGCACCCCCCGGAGGCAGGGGTGGATAGACGAGCAGTACTTC.

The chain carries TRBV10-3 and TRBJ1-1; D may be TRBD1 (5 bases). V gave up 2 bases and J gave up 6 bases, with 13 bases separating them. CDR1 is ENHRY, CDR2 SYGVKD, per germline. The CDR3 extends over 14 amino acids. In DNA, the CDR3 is TGTGCCATCAGTGAGGGGGCCAGGGAAGCTGAAGCTTTCTTT. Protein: CAISEGAREAEAFF.

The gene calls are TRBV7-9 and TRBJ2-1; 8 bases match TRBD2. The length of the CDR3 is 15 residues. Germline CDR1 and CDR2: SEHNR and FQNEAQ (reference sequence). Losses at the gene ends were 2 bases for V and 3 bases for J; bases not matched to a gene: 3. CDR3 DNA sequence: TGTGCCAGCAGCTTAATAGCGGGGAACTACAATGAGCAGTTCTTC. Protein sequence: CASSLIAGNYNEQFF.

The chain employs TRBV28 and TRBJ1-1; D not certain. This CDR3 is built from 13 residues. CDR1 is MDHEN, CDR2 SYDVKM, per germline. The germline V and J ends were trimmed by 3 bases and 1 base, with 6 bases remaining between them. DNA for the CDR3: TGTGCCAGCAGTTTGAGGCAGAACACTGAAGCTTTCTTT. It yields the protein CASSLRQNTEAFF.

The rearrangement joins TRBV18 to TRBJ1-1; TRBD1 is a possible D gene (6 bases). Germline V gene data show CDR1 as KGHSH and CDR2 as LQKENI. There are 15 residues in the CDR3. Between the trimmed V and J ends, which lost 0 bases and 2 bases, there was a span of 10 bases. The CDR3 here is CASSPPGTPNTEAFF. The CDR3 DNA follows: TGTGCCAGCTCACCACCCGGGACACCTAACACTGAAGCTTTCTTT.

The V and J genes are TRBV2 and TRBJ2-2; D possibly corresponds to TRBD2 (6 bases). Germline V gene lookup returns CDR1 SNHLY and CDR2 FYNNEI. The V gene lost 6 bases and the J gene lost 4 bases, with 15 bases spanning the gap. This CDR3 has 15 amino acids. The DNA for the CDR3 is TGTGCCAGCAGGGAGTGGGACTTCCCCACCGGGGAGCTGTTTTTT. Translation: CASREWDFPTGELFF.

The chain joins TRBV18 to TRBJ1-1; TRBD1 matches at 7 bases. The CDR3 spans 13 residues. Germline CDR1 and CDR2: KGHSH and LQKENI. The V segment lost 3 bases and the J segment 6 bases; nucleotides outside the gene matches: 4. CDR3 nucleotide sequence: TGTGCCAGCTCACCGACAGGGAAACCTGAAGCTTTCTTT. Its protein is CASSPTGKPEAFF.

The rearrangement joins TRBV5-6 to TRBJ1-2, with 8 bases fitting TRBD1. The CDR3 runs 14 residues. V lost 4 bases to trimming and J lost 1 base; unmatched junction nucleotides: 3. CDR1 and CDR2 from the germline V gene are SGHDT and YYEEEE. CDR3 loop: CASSAGQGNYGYTF. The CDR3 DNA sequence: TGTGCCAGCAGCGCCGGACAGGGTAACTATGGCTACACCTTC.

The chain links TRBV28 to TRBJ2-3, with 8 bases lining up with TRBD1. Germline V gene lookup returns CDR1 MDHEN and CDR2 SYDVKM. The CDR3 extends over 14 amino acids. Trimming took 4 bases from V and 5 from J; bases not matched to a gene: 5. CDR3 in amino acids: CASSSGQGQDTQYF. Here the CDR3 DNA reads TGTGCCAGCAGTTCCGGACAGGGACAAGATACGCAGTATTTT.